The 18 T cell receptor beta chains below all came from one sample that was sequenced in a study of read filtering for tumor transcriptome and immune sequencing. Molecular barcoded adaptors covering alpha/delta and beta/gamma chains were used on 400 ng RNA. TCRdb analysed the reads with MiXCR anew, one entry per CDR3 protein. The table records 42,000 or so distinct CDR3 sequences, around 15% of them present only once. The sample comprised a population of CD138-negative cells sorted from bone marrow. The receptors come from a donor at least 40 years old with multiple myeloma.

On this clonotype: Being one base from a much bigger clone, this may be a read error. The CDR3 sequence: CAGSPPNTGELSF. The DNA of the CDR3 is TGTGCCGGCAGCCCTCCGAACACCGGGGAGCTGTCTTTT. The chain has TRBV11-3 and TRBJ2-2, with D maybe TRBD2 (5 bases). Germline V lookup: CDR1 SGHNT, CDR2 YENEEA. CDR3 length: 13 amino acids. The full variable domain, rest sourced from reference TRBV11-3 and TRBJ2-2, is EAGVVQSPRYKIIEKKQPVAFWCNPISGHNTLYWYLQNLGQGPELLIRYENEEAVDDSQLPKDRFSAERLKGVDSTLKIQPAELGDSAVYLCAGSPPNTGELSFGEGSRLTVL.

In this sample, this clonotype turned up many times. The V and J genes are TRBV10-2 and TRBJ2-1, with D possibly matching TRBD2 (5 bases). In germline, CDR1 is WSHSY, CDR2 SAAADI. CDR3 length: 15 amino acids. V was shortened by 8 bases and J by 6 bases, with 20 bases between the two germline ends. Written as DNA, the CDR3 is TGCGCCAGCCGTCTCGAGGGTCCCCTGGTCAATGAGCAGTTCTTC. It specifies CASRLEGPLVNEQFF.

This clonotype was recorded many times. This chain uses TRBV7-2 with TRBJ2-3; 14 bases are a match to TRBD2. The germline CDR1 and CDR2 sequences are SGHTA and FQGNSA. With 6 bases clipped from V and 5 bases from J, the junction kept 7 bases outside the gene matches. The CDR3 runs 16 residues. The CDR3 nucleotides read TGTGCCAGCAGGCCGACTAGCGGGAGGGGGGGAGATACGCAGTATTTT. It specifies CASRPTSGRGGDTQYF.

This sequence joins TRBV6-5 and TRBJ2-1; TRBD2 aligns across 9 bases. The germline V gene has CDR1 MNHEY and CDR2 SVGAGI. The V segment lost 2 bases and the J segment 1 base; nucleotides outside the gene matches: 3. The CDR3 contains 16 residues. The CDR3 DNA sequence: TGTGCCAGCAGTTACGAGCGGGAGGTATCCTACAATGAGCAGTTCTTC. This sequence encodes CASSYEREVSYNEQFF.

This clonotype was counted at least ten times. This rearrangement joins TRBV5-1 to TRBJ1-5; no reliable D call. Per germline, CDR1 SGHRS and CDR2 YFSETQ. V was trimmed by 4 bases and J by 7 bases, leaving 12 bases between them. The CDR3 runs 13 residues. The CDR3 DNA follows: TGCGCCAGCAGCCCCGTTGGCGGGCAGCCCCAGCATTTT. Its translation is CASSPVGGQPQHF. The whole variable domain, filled in from reference TRBV5-1 and TRBJ1-5, reads KAGVTQTPRYLIKTRGQQVTLSCSPISGHRSVSWYQQTPGQGLQFLFEYFSETQRNKGNFPGRFSGRQFSNSRSEMNVSTLELGDSALYLCASSPVGGQPQHFGDGTRLSIL.

Judged by abundance, this clonotype is medium-sized (0.01 to 0.1%). The chain couples TRBV19 to TRBJ2-1; D is perhaps TRBD1 or TRBD2 (5 bases each). The germline V gene has CDR1 LNHDA and CDR2 SQIVND (reference sequence). The CDR3 loop spans 15 amino acids. V lost 4 bases, J lost 3 bases, and 13 bases lay in between. CDR3 region: CASSTRLGVYNEQFF. The CDR3 DNA follows: TGTGCCAGTAGTACCCGTCTGGGGGTCTACAATGAGCAGTTCTTC.

This clonotype was seen many times. This sequence joins TRBV5-6 and TRBJ2-1; weak D call: TRBD2 (6 bases). Trimming stripped 3 bases from V and 0 bases from J, with 13 bases between. Germline CDR1 reads SGHDT; CDR2 reads YYEEEE. CDR3 length equals 16 residues. The CDR3 sequence: CASSSELATSYNEQFF. CDR3 sequence (DNA): TGTGCCAGCAGCTCGGAGCTAGCGACCTCCTACAATGAGCAGTTCTTC.

This clonotype appeared many times. CDR3 loop: CASSPRGGGAYNEQFF. Here the CDR3 DNA reads TGTGCCAGCAGCCCCCGGGGGGGCGGAGCCTACAATGAGCAGTTCTTC. The chain couples TRBV3-1 to TRBJ2-1; 8 bases are shared with TRBD2. The CDR3 loop spans 16 amino acids. Trimming at V came to 4 bases and at J to 2 bases, leaving 7 bases not matched to a gene. CDR1 and CDR2 from the germline V gene are LGHDT and YNNKEL (reference sequence).

This chain connects TRBV21-1 to TRBJ1-3; the listed D gene, TRBD1, was not tested against the DNA. TRBV21-1 is classified as a pseudogene. The CDR3 is made up of 17 amino acids. As DNA, the CDR3 is TGTGCCAGCAGTCGAAAATGGTCCCGATCAGGGGCGGGGACCATATATTTT. Its protein is CASSRKWSRSGAGTIYF.

This clonotype was detected ten times or more. This CDR3 is CASSLIAGGHYNEQFF. The CDR3 DNA follows: TGTGCCAGCAGCTTAATAGCGGGGGGGCACTACAATGAGCAGTTCTTC. This chain connects TRBV7-9 to TRBJ2-1; 11 positions match TRBD2. V dropped 2 bases and J dropped 3; count of bases not matched to a gene: 3. Germline lookup yields CDR1 SEHNR and CDR2 FQNEAQ (reference sequence). This CDR3 has 16 residues.

This clonotype was seen at least ten times. V and J are TRBV9 and TRBJ2-1, with 10 bases matching TRBD2. From germline, CDR1 is SGDLS and CDR2 YYNGEE. This CDR3 comprises 15 residues. J gave up 3 bases and V 2 bases, and 2 bases lay outside the gene matches. CDR3 protein: CASSVSSGGYNEQFF. In DNA form, the CDR3 reads TGTGCCAGCAGCGTTTCTAGCGGGGGCTACAATGAGCAGTTCTTC. The full variable domain, with the rest looked up from reference TRBV9 and TRBJ2-1, is DSGVTQTPKHLITATGQRVTLRCSPRSGDLSVYWYQQSLDQGLQFLIQYYNGEERAKGNILERFSAQQFPDLHSELNLSSLELGDSALYFCASSVSSGGYNEQFFGPGTRLTVL.

This clonotype came up many times. The chain has TRBV5-1 and TRBJ2-2, with 12 bases identical to TRBD2. CDR1 and CDR2 (germline): SGHRS, YFSETQ. Trimming cost V 5 bases and J 3 bases; bases outside gene matches: 8. The CDR3 is made up of 17 amino acids. The CDR3 region is CASSPGLAGYHTGELFF. Here the CDR3 DNA reads TGCGCCAGCAGTCCTGGACTAGCGGGATATCACACCGGGGAGCTGTTTTTT. The whole variable domain, remainder taken from reference TRBV5-1 and TRBJ2-2, is KAGVTQTPRYLIKTRGQQVTLSCSPISGHRSVSWYQQTPGQGLQFLFEYFSETQRNKGNFPGRFSGRQFSNSRSEMNVSTLELGDSALYLCASSPGLAGYHTGELFFGEGSRLTVL.

On this clonotype: This clone may be a read error of a much larger clone one base away. The rearrangement uses TRBV7-9 and TRBJ1-5; maybe TRBD1 (6 bases). Germline loops: CDR1 SEHNR, CDR2 FQNEAQ (reference sequence). The CDR3 length is 15 residues. V shed 1 base and J shed 7 bases, with 14 bases lying between them. The CDR3 DNA sequence: TGTGCCAGCAGCTTAGAGCACCCACAGGGACAGCCCCAGCATTTT. Its protein product is CASSLEHPQGQPQHF.

This clonotype was seen many times. The rearrangement joins TRBV7-9 to TRBJ2-7; D may be TRBD1 (5 bases). Germline assignment: CDR1 SEHNR and CDR2 FQNEAQ (reference sequence). The CDR3 extends over 13 amino acids. Trimming cost V 1 base and J 6 bases, with 10 bases left between them. The CDR3 loop is CASSLVVGREQYF. The DNA for the CDR3 is TGTGCCAGCAGCTTAGTGGTGGGGCGCGAGCAGTACTTC. Full variable domain (missing parts from reference TRBV7-9 and TRBJ2-7): DTGVSQNPRHKITKRGQNVTFRCDPISEHNRLYWYRQTLGQGPEFLTYFQNEAQLEKSRLLSDRFSAERPKGSFSTLEIQRTEQGDSAMYLCASSLVVGREQYFGPGTRLTVT.

There are many counts of this clonotype. The chain links TRBV29-1 to TRBJ2-5; 7 nucleotides match TRBD2. CDR3 size: 12 residues. J gave up 5 bases and V 8 bases, and 8 bases lay outside the gene matches. The germline V gene encodes CDR1 SQVTM and CDR2 ANQGSEA. The CDR3 DNA reads as TGCAGCCTGGGCGTTAGCGGGGAGACCCAGTACTTC. As protein: CSLGVSGETQYF.

This clonotype was observed at least ten times. The chain links TRBV6-1 to TRBJ2-7; D is perhaps TRBD1 or TRBD2 (5 bases each). The CDR3 runs to 13 residues. V was shortened by 3 bases and J by 6 bases, with 12 bases between the two germline ends. CDR1 and CDR2 (germline): MNHNS, SASEGT. CDR3 sequence: CASSEGPGAEQYF. The CDR3 coding sequence is TGTGCCAGCAGTGAGGGCCCCGGGGCCGAGCAGTACTTC.

In its sample, this clonotype was seen many times. The chain has TRBV6-2 or TRBV6-3 and TRBJ2-2; 10 nucleotides align to TRBD2. Trimming at V came to 0 bases and at J to 8 bases, leaving 6 bases not matched to a gene. CDR1 and CDR2 from the germline V gene are MNHEY and SVGEGT. The CDR3 is made up of 16 amino acids. The CDR3 bases are TGTGCCAGCAGTTACTCGCGGCTAGCGGGAGTAGGGGAGCTGTTTTTT. Translating it yields CASSYSRLAGVGELFF.

This clonotype has more than one count but fewer than ten. The chain carries TRBV5-4 and TRBJ2-5; D not certain. V lost 0 bases and J 2 bases, leaving 5 bases between the germline ends. The germline CDR1 and CDR2 sequences are SGHNT and YYREEE (reference sequence). The CDR3 consists of 13 residues. The CDR3 region has the DNA TGTGCCAGCAGCTTGGGACTTCAAGAGACCCAGTACTTC. Its translation is CASSLGLQETQYF. Based on the CDR3 plus reference TRBV5-4 and TRBJ2-5, the full variable domain is ETGVTQSPTHLIKTRGQQVTLRCSSQSGHNTVSWYQQALGQGPQFIFQYYREEENGRGNFPPRFSGLQFPNYSSELNVNALELDDSALYLCASSLGLQETQYFGPGTRLLVL.